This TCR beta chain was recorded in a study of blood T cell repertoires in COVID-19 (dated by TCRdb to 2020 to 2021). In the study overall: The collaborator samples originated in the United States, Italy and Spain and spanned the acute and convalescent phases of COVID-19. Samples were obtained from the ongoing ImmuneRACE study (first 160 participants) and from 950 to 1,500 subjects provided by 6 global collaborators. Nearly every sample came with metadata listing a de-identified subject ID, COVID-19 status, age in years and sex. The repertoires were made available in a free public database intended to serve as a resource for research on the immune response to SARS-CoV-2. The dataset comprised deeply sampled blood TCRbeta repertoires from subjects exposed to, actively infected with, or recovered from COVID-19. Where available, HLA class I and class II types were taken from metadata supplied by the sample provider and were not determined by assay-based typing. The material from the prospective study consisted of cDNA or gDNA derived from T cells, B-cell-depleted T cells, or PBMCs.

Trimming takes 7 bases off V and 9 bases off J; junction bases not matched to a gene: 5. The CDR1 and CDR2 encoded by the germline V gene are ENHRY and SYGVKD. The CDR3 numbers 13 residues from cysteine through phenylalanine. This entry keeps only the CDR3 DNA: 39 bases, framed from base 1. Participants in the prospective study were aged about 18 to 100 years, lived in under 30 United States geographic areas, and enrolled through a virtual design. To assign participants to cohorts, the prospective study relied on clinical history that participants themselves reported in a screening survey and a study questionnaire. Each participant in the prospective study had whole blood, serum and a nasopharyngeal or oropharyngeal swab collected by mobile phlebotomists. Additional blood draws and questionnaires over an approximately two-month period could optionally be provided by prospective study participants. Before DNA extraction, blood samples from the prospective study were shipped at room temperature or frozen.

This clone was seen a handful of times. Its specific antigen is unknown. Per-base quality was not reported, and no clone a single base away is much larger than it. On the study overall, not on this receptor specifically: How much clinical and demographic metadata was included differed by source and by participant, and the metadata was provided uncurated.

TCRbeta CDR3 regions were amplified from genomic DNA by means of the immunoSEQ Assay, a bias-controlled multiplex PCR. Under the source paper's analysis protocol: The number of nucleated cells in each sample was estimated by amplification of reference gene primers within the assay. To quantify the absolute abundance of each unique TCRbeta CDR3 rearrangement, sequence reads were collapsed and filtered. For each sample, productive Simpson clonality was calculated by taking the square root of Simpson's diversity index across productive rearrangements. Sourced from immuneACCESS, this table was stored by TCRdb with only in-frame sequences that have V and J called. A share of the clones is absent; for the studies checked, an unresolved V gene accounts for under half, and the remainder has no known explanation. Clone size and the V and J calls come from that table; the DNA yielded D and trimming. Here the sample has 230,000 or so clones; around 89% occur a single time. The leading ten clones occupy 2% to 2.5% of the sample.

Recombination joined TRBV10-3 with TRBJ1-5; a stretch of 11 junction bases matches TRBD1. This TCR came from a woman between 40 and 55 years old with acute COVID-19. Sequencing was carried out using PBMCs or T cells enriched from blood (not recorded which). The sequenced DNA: TGTGCCATCACCCGGGACAGGGGGGGGCCCCAGCATTTT. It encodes CAITRDRGGPQHF.